This record concerns one TCR beta chain sequence. The antigen remains undetermined. Among the donors, all were healthy bone marrow donors. PCR amplification relied on 60 Vbeta primers (plus 13 Jbeta primers). Libraries were prepared by immunoSEQ multiplex PCR; TCRdb keeps only in-frame clonotypes and omits some of them. Among about 110,000 clones listed, 76% were seen once. The CDR3 totals 14 residues. V trimming: 4 bases; J trimming: 1 base; junction bases outside the gene matches: 3. From germline, CDR1 is LGHNA and CDR2 YSLEER. This sample was taken from a study of cytomegalovirus exposure and HLA in healthy donors. General study points: Later analysis identified a missense DCLRE1C variant that was linked to TCR beta V- and J-gene trimming. The authors enumerated around 150 TCR beta chains as linked to cytomegalovirus.

This TCR derives from a man under 40 in good health and CMV-seropositive. V usage is TRBV4-3 and J usage is TRBJ2-7; TRBD1 agrees at 8 bases. The sequenced material came from PBMCs. The CDR3: CASSPRDRSYEQYF. In nucleotides, the CDR3 is TGCGCCAGCAGCCCCCGGGACAGGTCCTACGAGCAGTACTTC.